One sample yielded the 21 T cell receptor beta chains listed below, sequenced in a study of T cells in Graves' hyperthyroidism and ophthalmopathy. Amplified TCR beta CDR3 regions came from RNA transcripts. The HTBI primer set was used in a first-round RT-PCR of the TCR CDR3. TCRdb reanalysed the multiplex PCR reads using MiXCR and keeps one entry per CDR3 protein. The profile covers over 350,000 distinct CDR3 sequences, with 11% to 15% appearing a single time and approximately 27% taken by the ten largest. The sequencing sample was made of blood. These receptors originate from a man aged 50-60 years with Graves' ophthalmopathy.

J is TRBJ2-1 and V is TRBV5-4, with D uncertain. The DNA end is a closer match to TRBJ2-7, so the J assignment may be wrong. Germline values: CDR1 SGHNT, CDR2 YYREEE (reference sequence). The CDR3 spans 14 residues. This chain's CDR3 is CASSSWGAYNEQYF. The CDR3 DNA is TGTGCCAGCAGCTCTTGGGGTGCCTACAATGAGCAGTACTTC.

This clonotype came up a few times. This sequence joins TRBV7-6 and TRBJ2-3, with a weak D call TRBD2 (6 bases). This CDR3 is built from 14 residues. V was trimmed by 5 bases and J by 5 bases, leaving 14 bases between them. Germline V CDR1 and CDR2: SGHVS, FNYEAQ. The CDR3 sequence: CASSETRIVDTQYF. CDR3 DNA: TGTGCCAGCAGCGAGACTAGAATCGTAGATACGCAGTATTTT.

This clonotype was recorded many times. The rearrangement uses TRBV29-1 and TRBJ2-6; unclear D gene. CDR3 length: 13 residues. V was shortened by 0 bases and J by 4 bases, with 4 bases between the two germline ends. The V gene's germline CDR1 is SQVTM and CDR2 ANQGSEA. In DNA form, the CDR3 reads TGCAGCGTTGAAGATGGAGGGGCCAACGTCCTGACTTTC. It is translated as CSVEDGGANVLTF.

This clonotype was seen more than once but under ten times. The CDR3 sequence is CATSSPTLAGIADTQYF. CDR3 nucleotides: TGTGCCACCAGCAGCCCCACCCTAGCGGGTATCGCAGATACGCAGTATTTT. The chain carries TRBV15 and TRBJ2-3, with TRBD2 matching 8 bases. The CDR3 sequence is 17 residues long. V shed 3 bases and J 4 bases; nucleotides not matched to a gene: 12. Germline loops: CDR1 LNHNV, CDR2 YYDKDF (reference sequence).

The sample holds many counts of this clonotype. The chain is built from TRBV29-1 and TRBJ2-7, with TRBD2 as a possible D gene (6 bases). V was clipped by 0 bases and J by 2 bases, with 14 bases between them. Germline CDR1 reads SQVTM; CDR2 reads ANQGSEA. The CDR3 runs to 15 residues. As DNA, the CDR3 is TGCAGCGTTGAAGATCCCCGGGAGAGCCCCTACGAGCAGTACTTC. It codes for CSVEDPRESPYEQYF.

The chain carries TRBV5-4 and TRBJ2-3; D assignment may be TRBD1 or TRBD2 (5 bases each). Germline assignment: CDR1 SGHNT and CDR2 YYREEE (reference sequence). Trimming removed 3 bases at V and 2 bases at J, with 13 bases between. CDR3 length: 15 residues. CDR3 nucleotide sequence: TGTGCCAGCAGCTACCCGGGACGAGTCACAGATACGCAGTATTTT. It translates to CASSYPGRVTDTQYF.

This clonotype was seen only a few times. V gene TRBV9 combines with J gene TRBJ1-1; possibly TRBD1 for D (6 bases). CDR1 and CDR2 (germline): SGDLS, YYNGEE. This CDR3 has 18 residues. V was cut by 3 bases and J by 0 bases, with 21 bases left in between. The CDR3 is CASSAGAVRDKLNTEAFF. As DNA, the CDR3 is TGTGCCAGCAGCGCGGGAGCGGTCCGGGACAAATTGAACACTGAAGCTTTCTTT.

At least ten counts were recorded for this clonotype. The chain uses TRBV29-1 and TRBJ1-1; no reliable D call. CDR3 size: 13 residues. V lost 4 bases and J lost 4, with 13 bases in between. Germline assignment: CDR1 SQVTM and CDR2 ANQGSEA. The CDR3 loop reads CSVGSPLGTEAFF. The CDR3 DNA follows: TGCAGCGTTGGTTCCCCCTTGGGCACTGAAGCTTTCTTT.

The chain is built from TRBV29-1 and TRBJ2-1; D gene ambiguous. The CDR3 covers 13 residues. Trimming left V 4 bases short and J 7 bases short, with 14 bases between. Germline values: CDR1 SQVTM, CDR2 ANQGSEA. This CDR3 reads CSVGSKAGNEQFF. The CDR3 nucleotides read TGCAGCGTTGGATCAAAAGCCGGTAATGAGCAGTTCTTC.

The sample holds many counts of this clonotype. The genes are TRBV3-1 and TRBJ1-2, with unresolved D. V dropped 2 bases and J dropped 0 bases, with 13 bases sitting between them. The CDR3 spans 16 residues. Germline V gives CDR1 LGHDT, CDR2 YNNKEL (reference sequence). The CDR3 DNA follows: TGTGCCAGCAGCCAAAATCAACCGATCTCTAACTATGGCTACACCTTC. Its translation: CASSQNQPISNYGYTF.

The gene calls are TRBV16 and TRBJ1-2; the match to TRBD1 covers 7 bases. V gave up 6 bases and J gave up 6 bases; unmatched junction bases: 10. This CDR3 is built from 14 residues. CDR1 and CDR2 (germline): KGHSY, FQNENV. The CDR3 spells CASSSSETGNGYTF. In DNA form, the CDR3 reads TGTGCCAGCAGTTCCTCCGAGACAGGGAATGGCTACACCTTC. Together with reference TRBV16 and TRBJ1-2, the CDR3 gives the full variable domain: GEEVAQTPKHLVRGEGQKAKLYCAPIKGHSYVFWYQQVLKNEFKFLISFQNENVFDETGMPKERFSAKCLPNSPCSLEIQATKLEDSAVYFCASSSSETGNGYTFGSGTRLTVV.

This clonotype was seen only a few times. V and J are TRBV19 and TRBJ1-1, with 8 bases matching TRBD1. There are 16 residues in the CDR3. The germline gives CDR1 LNHDA, CDR2 SQIVND (reference sequence). The V gene end was trimmed by 4 bases and the J gene end by 4 bases; junction bases not matched to a gene: 11. CDR3 nucleotide sequence: TGTGCCAGTAGTAGGGGGTCAGGGGGCTTTGGCACTGAAGCTTTCTTT. Translation: CASSRGSGGFGTEAFF.

There are many counts of this clonotype. The chain carries TRBV7-2 and TRBJ2-3; maybe TRBD2 (5 bases). Trimming pared 9 bases from V and 0 bases from J, leaving 10 bases between. The CDR3 extends over 13 amino acids. The germline V gene has CDR1 SGHTA and CDR2 FQGNSA. The CDR3 reads CASRGGSTDTQYF. As DNA, the CDR3 is TGTGCCAGTCGGGGTGGCAGCACAGATACGCAGTATTTT.

Comment on this clonotype: A much larger clone differs from this one at a single base, so this may be a read error. This chain links TRBV4-1 with TRBJ1-1; D is unclear. This CDR3 comprises 15 residues. Germline values: CDR1 MGHRA, CDR2 YSYEKL. V was clipped by 0 bases and J by 5 bases, with 13 bases between them. This chain's CDR3 is CASSQEPSLSTEAFF. As DNA, the CDR3 is TGCGCCAGCAGCCAAGAACCCAGTCTGTCTACTGAAGCTTTCTTT.

The chain employs TRBV5-8 and TRBJ2-2, with D perhaps matching TRBD2 (5 bases). The CDR3 runs 16 residues. Germline values: CDR1 SGHTS, CDR2 YDEGEE. Trimming cost V 2 bases and J 5 bases, with 16 bases left between them. The CDR3 DNA sequence: TGTGCCAGCAGCTTTGGGTCGGGAAGGAGAACCGGGGAGCTGTTTTTT. This translates into CASSFGSGRRTGELFF.

The rearrangement links TRBV20-1 to TRBJ2-5; D call uncertain. The CDR3 extends over 10 amino acids. Trimming pared 5 bases from V and 1 base from J, leaving 2 bases between. Germline CDR1 reads DFQATT; CDR2 reads SNEGSKA (reference sequence). CDR3 residues: CSAFQETQYF. In DNA form, the CDR3 reads TGCAGTGCTTTCCAAGAGACCCAGTACTTC.

In this sample, this clonotype turned up many times. The genes are TRBV18 and TRBJ1-4; D possibly corresponds to TRBD1 (5 bases). Trimming cost V 0 bases and J 8 bases, with 16 bases left between them. Germline V gives CDR1 KGHSH, CDR2 LQKENI. The CDR3 has 16 residues. This CDR3 reads CASSPPVRGLGEKLFF. Written as DNA, the CDR3 is TGTGCCAGCTCACCACCTGTCCGGGGACTGGGCGAAAAACTGTTTTTT.

This rearrangement joins TRBV5-1 to TRBJ2-2; D perhaps matches TRBD2 (5 bases). The germline V gene encodes CDR1 SGHRS and CDR2 YFSETQ. V lost 7 bases and J lost 1, with 11 bases in between. This CDR3 has 14 residues. The CDR3 loop reads CASSSTMNTGELFF. In DNA, the CDR3 is TGCGCCAGCTCCTCGACTATGAACACCGGGGAGCTGTTTTTT.

The chain combines TRBV7-6 with TRBJ2-7; either TRBD1 or TRBD2 may supply D (5 bases each). Trimming left V 5 bases short and J 6 bases short, with 23 bases between. The CDR3 sequence is 16 residues long. The germline CDR1 and CDR2 sequences are SGHVS and FNYEAQ. CDR3: CASSPYPGAVGLEQYF. In nucleotides, the CDR3 is TGTGCCAGCAGCCCCTATCCCGGGGCCGTGGGTCTCGAGCAGTACTTC.

This clonotype was counted between two and nine times. V and J are TRBV6-5 and TRBJ2-1; D might be TRBD1 (5 bases). Germline CDR1 reads MNHEY; CDR2 reads SVGAGI. There are 14 residues in the CDR3. V lost 0 bases to trimming and J lost 5 bases, with 8 bases between them. The CDR3 DNA reads as TGTGCCAGCAGTTACTCGACAGTAAACAATGAGCAGTTCTTC. This codes for CASSYSTVNNEQFF.

This clonotype was detected many times. The chain carries TRBV28 and TRBJ2-7, with 8 bases fitting TRBD1. This CDR3 region has 15 residues. Trimming removed 2 bases from V and 1 base from J; junction bases left unmatched: 4. Germline lookup yields CDR1 MDHEN and CDR2 SYDVKM. The DNA of the CDR3 is TGTGCCAGCAGTTTACGACAGGGGAAATCCTACGAGCAGTACTTC. This translates into CASSLRQGKSYEQYF.